The 3 T cell receptor beta chains in this list originate from one sample, sequenced in a study of OX40 agonist ivuxolimab in advanced cancers. Assay used: immunoSEQ multiplex PCR; TCRdb lists only in-frame clones, some missing. The table has approximately 90,000 clones, roughly 87% seen once. The sequencing used CD4+ or CD8+ T cells sorted from blood, collected in a trial of the OX40 agonist ivuxolimab. These receptors all come from an adult with an advanced solid tumor such as melanoma, head and neck, liver or kidney cancer.

The chain carries TRBV7-2 and TRBJ2-3; TRBD1 matches 10 bases. With V trimmed by 5 bases and J by 7 bases, 6 bases remained unmatched. This CDR3 comprises 14 residues. Germline-derived CDR1 and CDR2 are SGHTA and FQGNSA. The DNA for the CDR3 is TGTGCCAGCAGCCCTCGGACAGGGGGGAATACGCAGTATTTT. It encodes CASSPRTGGNTQYF. Full variable domain (missing parts from reference TRBV7-2 and TRBJ2-3): GAGVSQSPSNKVTEKGKDVELRCDPISGHTALYWYRQSLGQGLEFLIYFQGNSAPDKSGLPSDRFSAERTGGSVSTLTIQRTQQEDSAVYLCASSPRTGGNTQYFGPGTRLTVL.

V usage is TRBV21-1 and J usage is TRBJ2-1; the D call TRBD2 from the table was never checked on the DNA. TRBV21-1 is tagged as a pseudogene. The CDR3 has 13 amino acids. DNA of the CDR3: TGTGCCAGCAGCAAGGAGACGGCGGGTGAGAAGTTCTTC. It is translated as CASSKETAGEKFF.

The CDR3 reads CASNTGTGTYEQYF. CDR3 nucleotides: TGCGCCAGCAACACTGGGACAGGGACATACGAGCAGTACTTC. The chain couples TRBV5-1 to TRBJ2-7, with 9 bases that match TRBD1. Germline assignment: CDR1 SGHRS and CDR2 YFSETQ. V lost 6 bases, J lost 4 bases, and 8 bases stayed unmatched. The CDR3 covers 14 residues.